One and the same sample provided the 21 T cell receptor beta chains below, sequenced in a study of T cells in Graves' hyperthyroidism and ophthalmopathy. There were TCR beta CDR3 regions amplified from RNA transcripts. With the HTBI primer set, the TCR CDR3 went through a first round of RT-PCR. TCRdb passed the multiplex PCR reads through MiXCR, listing each CDR3 protein once. The sample has fewer than 800,000 distinct CDR3 sequences; roughly 15% are singletons. Material for sequencing was blood. Every receptor here comes from a young man with Graves' hyperthyroidism.

V gene TRBV11-2 combines with J gene TRBJ2-3; no clear D. The V gene's germline CDR1 is SGHAT and CDR2 FQNNGV. V lost 5 bases and J 6 bases, leaving 18 bases between the germline ends. This CDR3 is built from 15 residues. DNA of the CDR3: TGTGCCAGCAGCCAAACCCAACTGAAGGTGGATACGCAGTATTTT. It codes for CASSQTQLKVDTQYF. Combining the CDR3 with reference TRBV11-2 and TRBJ2-3 gives the whole variable domain EAGVAQSPRYKIIEKRQSVAFWCNPISGHATLYWYQQILGQGPKLLIQFQNNGVVDDSQLPKDRFSAERLKGVDSTLKIQPAKLEDSAVYLCASSQTQLKVDTQYFGPGTRLTVL.

This clonotype was detected many times. The chain has TRBV7-8 and TRBJ2-7; no clear D gene. CDR1 and CDR2 from the germline V gene are SGHVS and FQNEAQ. This CDR3 is 16 amino acids long. The V end was cut by 2 bases, the J end by 0 bases, with 14 bases between. CDR3 amino acids: CASSLLPSLNSYEQYF. The CDR3 nucleotides are TGTGCCAGCAGCTTATTGCCAAGCCTGAACTCCTACGAGCAGTACTTC.

The rearrangement links TRBV5-1 to TRBJ1-1; D gene unclear. The CDR3 runs to 14 residues. Germline V gene data show CDR1 as SGHRS and CDR2 as YFSETQ. Trimming left V 5 bases short and J 3 bases short, with 14 bases between. This CDR3 is CASRSRTEHTEAFF. In nucleotides, the CDR3 is TGCGCCAGCAGAAGTAGGACCGAACACACTGAAGCTTTCTTT.

V and J are TRBV19 and TRBJ2-2; D is uncertain. Germline loops: CDR1 LNHDA, CDR2 SQIVND (reference sequence). V lost 11 bases, J lost 0 bases, and 7 bases lay in between. The CDR3 sequence is 12 residues long. The CDR3 DNA is TGTGCCGTCCGTCCGAACACCGGGGAGCTGTTTTTT. Protein product: CAVRPNTGELFF.

This clonotype was found many times. The J gene is TRBJ2-7, the V gene TRBV24-1; weak D call: TRBD1 (6 bases). Deletions cut 3 bases from V and 7 bases from J, with 15 bases between. The CDR3 is 14 amino acids. The V gene's germline CDR1 is KGHDR and CDR2 SFDVKD. The CDR3 bases are TGTGCCACCAGTGATGAGACAGGTTTAGGAGAGCAGTACTTC. Translating gives CATSDETGLGEQYF.

This clonotype was detected only a few times. V usage is TRBV28 and J usage is TRBJ1-4; D unresolved. The V and J ends lost 7 bases and 8 bases respectively, with 17 bases between them. This CDR3 is 14 amino acids long. Per germline, CDR1 MDHEN and CDR2 SYDVKM. The CDR3 loop is CASNSGVGREKLFF. DNA for the CDR3: TGTGCCAGCAATTCTGGGGTGGGAAGGGAAAAACTGTTTTTT.

This chain connects TRBV5-1 to TRBJ2-1; tentatively, D is TRBD1 or TRBD2 (6 bases each). CDR1 and CDR2 from the germline V gene are SGHRS and YFSETQ. CDR3 length: 13 amino acids. Trimming took 5 bases from V and 8 from J, leaving 14 bases between them. CDR3 region: CASRQNREDEQFF. DNA of the CDR3: TGCGCCAGCAGGCAAAACAGGGAGGATGAGCAGTTCTTC.

The CDR3 DNA reads as TGTGCCAGCAGTGTACAGGGGGGAAGCAATCAGCCCCAGCATTTT. Amino acid sequence: CASSVQGGSNQPQHF. The V gene is TRBV2, the J gene TRBJ1-5; 8 bases agree with TRBD1. The V gene end was trimmed by 4 bases and the J gene end by 1 base; junction bases not matched to a gene: 3. Germline CDR1 is SNHLY and CDR2 is FYNNEI. The CDR3 sequence is 15 residues long.

The rearrangement uses TRBV7-9 and TRBJ2-2; D remains ambiguous. Trimming took 5 bases from V and 0 from J, leaving 16 bases between them. CDR1 is SEHNR and CDR2 is FQNEAQ in the germline V gene (reference sequence). The CDR3 extends over 17 amino acids. CDR3 bases: TGTGCCAGCAGCCCTAACCCGGGCAGGACGAACACCGGGGAGCTGTTTTTT. This gives the protein CASSPNPGRTNTGELFF. The variable domain in full, completed from reference TRBV7-9 and TRBJ2-2, reads DTGVSQNPRHKITKRGQNVTFRCDPISEHNRLYWYRQTLGQGPEFLTYFQNEAQLEKSRLLSDRFSAERPKGSFSTLEIQRTEQGDSAMYLCASSPNPGRTNTGELFFGEGSRLTVL.

The CDR3 DNA reads as TGTGCCAGCAGCTTCCATGGGGTGGGGTCTCCCTACGAGCAGTACTTC. Amino acids: CASSFHGVGSPYEQYF. The chain recombines TRBV7-2 with TRBJ2-7, with no clear D. V lost 3 bases and J 2 bases, leaving 17 bases between the germline ends. From germline, CDR1 is SGHTA and CDR2 FQGNSA. CDR3 length: 16 amino acids.

This clonotype has only a few counts. The genes are TRBV27 and TRBJ1-1; D unclear. Trimming left V 2 bases short and J 1 base short, with 8 bases between. This CDR3 region has 14 residues. In germline, CDR1 is MNHEY, CDR2 SMNVEV (reference sequence). The CDR3 loop reads CASSLNGPNTEAFF. The CDR3 DNA reads as TGTGCCAGCAGTTTAAATGGCCCGAACACTGAAGCTTTCTTT.

V usage is TRBV20-1 and J usage is TRBJ1-5; 8 bases match TRBD1. The CDR3 runs to 13 residues. With 3 bases clipped from V and 7 bases from J, the junction kept 5 bases outside the gene matches. Germline lookup yields CDR1 DFQATT and CDR2 SNEGSKA (reference sequence). The CDR3 reads CSARQGAKQPQHF. CDR3 in DNA: TGCAGTGCTAGGCAGGGGGCGAAACAGCCCCAGCATTTT.

Ten or more counts support this clonotype. This chain joins TRBV7-2 and TRBJ2-3, with 7 positions matching TRBD2. CDR1 is SGHTA, CDR2 FQGNSA, per germline. The CDR3 extends over 16 amino acids. V dropped 5 bases and J dropped 1; count of bases not matched to a gene: 9. The CDR3 spells CASSPMGRDGTDTQYF. DNA for the CDR3: TGTGCCAGCAGCCCGATGGGGAGGGACGGCACAGATACGCAGTATTTT.

This clonotype has only one observation. V gene TRBV4-1 combines with J gene TRBJ2-7, with TRBD1 matching over 7 bases. The CDR3 is 15 residues long. Germline loops: CDR1 MGHRA, CDR2 YSYEKL. The V gene end was trimmed by 1 base and the J gene end by 3 bases; junction bases not matched to a gene: 6. In DNA, the CDR3 is TGCGCCAGCAGCCAAGTCAGGGCAGGGGGCTACGAGCAGTACTTC. Protein product: CASSQVRAGGYEQYF.

This clonotype was counted only a few times. This sequence joins TRBV9 and TRBJ2-7; 9 nucleotides align to TRBD1. Germline loops: CDR1 SGDLS, CDR2 YYNGEE. V shed 4 bases and J 3 bases; nucleotides not matched to a gene: 5. The CDR3 loop spans 14 amino acids. Written as DNA, the CDR3 is TGTGCCAGCAGCTTTTCGGGACAGGGCTACGAGCAGTACTTC. It codes for CASSFSGQGYEQYF.

This clonotype showed up many times. V and J are TRBV28 and TRBJ1-2, with D uncertain. Germline values: CDR1 MDHEN, CDR2 SYDVKM. Between the trimmed V and J ends, which lost 5 bases and 4 bases, there was a span of 8 bases. This CDR3 has 12 amino acids. The CDR3 loop reads CASSTSPYGYTF. CDR3 coding DNA: TGTGCCAGCAGTACGAGCCCCTATGGCTACACCTTC.

In this sample, this clonotype turned up many times. This chain connects TRBV7-9 to TRBJ2-3; D not certain. With 8 bases removed from V and 9 bases from J, the gap between germline ends came to 15 bases. The germline V gene encodes CDR1 SEHNR and CDR2 FQNEAQ (reference sequence). This CDR3 is 12 amino acids long. In DNA form, the CDR3 reads TGTGCCAGCTGTCTGGTTGAGGCCACGCAGTATTTT. Translated: CASCLVEATQYF.

This clonotype was detected a few times. The chain combines TRBV7-9 with TRBJ2-5, with 8 bases matching TRBD2. Per the germline V gene, CDR1 is SEHNR and CDR2 is FQNEAQ (reference sequence). V shed 5 bases and J 4 bases; nucleotides not matched to a gene: 9. This CDR3 is 15 amino acids long. The CDR3 DNA reads as TGTGCCAGCAGCCAGCGGGAGAGAGGCTTAGAGACCCAGTACTTC. It translates to CASSQRERGLETQYF.

The J gene is TRBJ2-4, the V gene TRBV12-3 or TRBV12-4, with a weak D call TRBD1 (5 bases). CDR3 length: 13 residues. Trimming took off 5 bases at V and 6 bases at J, with 11 bases between the two ends. CDR3 region: CASSPRQRNIQYF. CDR3 DNA: TGTGCCAGCAGTCCGCGACAGAGAAACATTCAGTACTTC.

The genes are TRBV24-1 and TRBJ1-3; 7 nucleotides match TRBD1. The germline V gene has CDR1 KGHDR and CDR2 SFDVKD. J was trimmed by 0 bases and V by 5 bases; bases with no gene match: 3. This CDR3 region has 15 residues. This chain's CDR3 is CATSAAGGSGNTIYF. The CDR3 nucleotides read TGTGCCACCAGTGCCGCAGGGGGCTCTGGAAACACCATATATTTT.

This clonotype was observed a few times. This chain joins TRBV12-3 or TRBV12-4 and TRBJ2-3; TRBD2 matches at 9 bases. V lost 4 bases and J lost 3; bases outside the gene matches: 11. This CDR3 is built from 17 residues. The CDR3 reads CASSYPKAGGLTDTQYF. The CDR3 bases are TGTGCCAGCAGTTACCCTAAAGCGGGAGGATTGACAGATACGCAGTATTTT.